One sample yielded the 16 T cell receptor beta chains listed below, sequenced in a study of cytomegalovirus exposure and HLA in healthy donors. Primers for the PCR totalled 60 Vbeta and 13 Jbeta. Only in-frame clones appear in the TCRdb table, and some are missing; sequencing was by immunoSEQ multiplex PCR. The table records 90,000 to 150,000 clones, approximately 80% of them present only once. The sequenced sample consisted of PBMCs. These receptors all come from a man in his forties or fifties in good health and CMV-seronegative.

V is TRBV29-1 and J is TRBJ1-2, with 11 bases matching TRBD1. With V trimmed by 6 bases and J by 5 bases, 5 bases remained unmatched. The CDR3 contains 13 residues. CDR1 is SQVTM and CDR2 is ANQGSEA in the germline V gene. The CDR3 sequence is CSVGRDRGYGYTF. CDR3 nucleotides: TGCAGCGTGGGACGGGACAGGGGGTATGGCTACACCTTC. The full variable domain, with the rest looked up from reference TRBV29-1 and TRBJ1-2, is SAVISQKPSRDICQRGTSLTIQCQVDSQVTMMFWYRQQPGQSLTLIATANQGSEATYESGFVIDKFPISRPNLTFSTLTVSNMSPEDSSIYLCSVGRDRGYGYTFGSGTRLTVV.

This clone was detected once. The rearrangement joins TRBV10-2 to TRBJ1-3; D is unclear. The CDR3 extends over 17 amino acids. Germline loops: CDR1 WSHSY, CDR2 SAAADI. Trimming took off 3 bases at V and 0 bases at J, with 15 bases between the two ends. The CDR3 spells CASSETRAVYSGNTIYF. The CDR3 DNA reads TGCGCCAGCAGTGAAACGAGGGCGGTTTACTCTGGAAACACCATATATTTT.

This chain uses TRBV7-8 with TRBJ2-7, with 8 bases fitting TRBD2. The germline V gene has CDR1 SGHVS and CDR2 FQNEAQ. The J segment lost 0 bases and the V segment lost 1 base, leaving 2 bases of the junction unmatched. The CDR3 contains 15 residues. The CDR3 region is CASSLGAGASYEQYF. CDR3 sequence (DNA): TGTGCCAGCAGCTTAGGAGCGGGGGCCTCCTACGAGCAGTACTTC.

The V call is TRBV4-3, the J call TRBJ1-1; 7 bases align to TRBD1. The junction had 6 bases not matched to a gene; V was cut back by 3 bases and J by 8 bases. Germline V CDR1 and CDR2: LGHNA, YSLEER. The CDR3 contains 13 residues. CDR3: CASSQIQGSEAFF. CDR3 nucleotides: TGCGCCAGCAGCCAGATACAGGGGTCGGAAGCTTTCTTT.

The chain recombines TRBV10-3 with TRBJ2-1; TRBD1 aligns across 9 bases. This CDR3 is 13 amino acids long. Per germline, CDR1 ENHRY and CDR2 SYGVKD. With V trimmed by 10 bases and J by 8 bases, 9 bases remained unmatched. CDR3 amino acids: CATLGQGSHEQFF. The CDR3 nucleotides are TGTGCCACCCTGGGACAGGGTTCCCATGAGCAGTTCTTC.

The genes are TRBV30 and TRBJ1-1; D gene uncertain. The CDR3 totals 14 residues. V lost 5 bases and J 0 bases, leaving 13 bases between the germline ends. The germline gives CDR1 GTSNPN, CDR2 SVGIG (reference sequence). CDR3 sequence: CAWGHGLLNTEAFF. Written as DNA, the CDR3 is TGTGCCTGGGGGCATGGACTTTTGAACACTGAAGCTTTCTTT.

The chain couples TRBV27 to TRBJ1-2; tentative D call: TRBD1 (5 bases). Trimming stripped 8 bases from V and 3 bases from J, with 10 bases between. The CDR3 loop spans 12 amino acids. Germline values: CDR1 MNHEY, CDR2 SMNVEV (reference sequence). The CDR3 here is CASAGSDYGYTF. In DNA, the CDR3 is TGTGCCAGCGCAGGGTCGGACTATGGCTACACCTTC.

The CDR3 reads CASSPGTSEDYEQYF. DNA for the CDR3: TGTGCCAGCAGCCCAGGGACTAGCGAAGACTACGAGCAGTACTTC. The J gene is TRBJ2-7, the V gene TRBV11-3; 10 bases are shared with TRBD2. Germline V CDR1 and CDR2: SGHNT, YENEEA. This CDR3 spans 15 amino acids. V was clipped by 5 bases and J by 3 bases; unmatched bases: 7.

The chain has TRBV11-2 and TRBJ2-2; D remains unclear. The V and J ends lost 1 base and 6 bases respectively, with 6 bases between them. The CDR3 totals 13 residues. Germline V CDR1 and CDR2: SGHAT, FQNNGV. The CDR3 nucleotides read TGTGCCAGCAGCTTAGCCGGAGCCGGGGAGCTGTTTTTT. Amino acid sequence: CASSLAGAGELFF.

V gene TRBV27 combines with J gene TRBJ2-7, with 10 bases lining up with TRBD2. This CDR3 spans 15 amino acids. The germline CDR1 and CDR2 sequences are MNHEY and SMNVEV (reference sequence). Germline trimming cut 7 bases from V and 1 base from J; bases unmatched to any gene: 7. CDR3 residues: CASIERTSGSYEQYF. The CDR3 coding sequence is TGTGCCAGCATCGAGAGGACTAGCGGATCCTACGAGCAGTACTTC.

The chain combines TRBV5-4 with TRBJ2-3, with 10 nucleotides matching TRBD1. CDR1 is SGHNT, CDR2 YYREEE, per germline (reference sequence). V gave up 3 bases and J gave up 2 bases; unmatched junction bases: 6. This CDR3 has 16 residues. Written as DNA, the CDR3 is TGTGCCAGCAGCTCCCGGGACAGGGGTTCCACAGATACGCAGTATTTT. Protein: CASSSRDRGSTDTQYF.

V is TRBV27 and J is TRBJ2-1; D may be TRBD2 (5 bases). Looked up from germline, CDR1 is MNHEY and CDR2 is SMNVEV (reference sequence). Trimming took off 2 bases at V and 8 bases at J, with 10 bases between the two ends. This CDR3 comprises 13 residues. The chain's CDR3 is CASSLRWGDEQFF. CDR3 DNA: TGTGCCAGCAGTTTAAGGTGGGGAGATGAGCAGTTCTTC.

The chain couples TRBV9 to TRBJ1-1; TRBD1 matches 10 bases. The CDR3 extends over 16 amino acids. Germline trimming cut 3 bases from V and 6 bases from J; bases unmatched to any gene: 11. Germline lookup yields CDR1 SGDLS and CDR2 YYNGEE. Here the CDR3 reads CASSEEALDRGAEAFF. The CDR3 DNA is TGTGCCAGCAGCGAGGAGGCCCTGGACAGGGGGGCTGAAGCTTTCTTT.

The chain carries TRBV13 and TRBJ1-2; TRBD1 might be the D (6 bases). The CDR3 has 16 residues. Trimming pared 5 bases from V and 4 bases from J, leaving 20 bases between. CDR1 is PRHDT and CDR2 is FYEKMQ in the germline V gene (reference sequence). The CDR3 DNA reads as TGTGCCAGCAGCCCAGCCAAGTTTGCGGGGGCCTATGGCTACACCTTC. Translated, it gives CASSPAKFAGAYGYTF.

The chain is built from TRBV29-1 and TRBJ1-1, with D uncertain. The CDR3 spans 12 residues. Per the germline V gene, CDR1 is SQVTM and CDR2 is ANQGSEA. Trimming stripped 6 bases from V and 11 bases from J, with 19 bases between. The CDR3: CSVGEGRSEAFF. The CDR3 DNA is TGCAGCGTCGGCGAGGGCCGATCGGAGGCTTTCTTT.

This clone has a handful of counts. This chain joins TRBV29-1 and TRBJ1-1; a possible D gene is TRBD1 (5 bases). V gave up 0 bases and J gave up 6 bases, with 8 bases separating them. The germline V gene has CDR1 SQVTM and CDR2 ANQGSEA. This CDR3 has 12 amino acids. The CDR3, as DNA: TGCAGCGTTGAAGATTTAGGGGCTGAAGCTTTCTTT. It is translated as CSVEDLGAEAFF.